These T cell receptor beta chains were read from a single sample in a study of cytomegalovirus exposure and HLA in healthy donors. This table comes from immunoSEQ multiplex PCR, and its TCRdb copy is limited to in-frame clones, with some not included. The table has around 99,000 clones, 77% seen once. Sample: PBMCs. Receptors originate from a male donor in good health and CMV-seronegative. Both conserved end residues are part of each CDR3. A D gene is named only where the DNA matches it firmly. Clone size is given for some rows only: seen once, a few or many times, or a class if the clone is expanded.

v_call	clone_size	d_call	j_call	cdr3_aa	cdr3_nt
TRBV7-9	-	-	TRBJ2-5	CASSLGGALTQYF	TGTGCCAGCAGCTTAGGCGGCGCATTGACCCAGTACTTC
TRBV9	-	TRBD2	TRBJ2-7	CASSRLAGPVGGYEQYF	TGTGCCAGCAGTAGACTAGCGGGACCGGTAGGGGGATACGAGCAGTACTTC
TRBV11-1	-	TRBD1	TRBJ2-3	CASSAFFRDSTDTQYF	TGTGCCAGCAGCGCGTTCTTCCGGGACAGTACAGATACGCAGTATTTT
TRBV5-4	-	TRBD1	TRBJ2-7	CASSVRTGTYEQYF	TGTGCCAGCAGCGTACGGACAGGAACCTACGAGCAGTACTTC
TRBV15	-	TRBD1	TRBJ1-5	CATSRDRRTGTGIQPQHF	TGTGCCACCAGCAGAGATAGGAGGACCGGGACAGGGATCCAGCCCCAGCATTTT
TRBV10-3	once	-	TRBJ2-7	CAIGSELQYEQYF	TGTGCCATCGGGTCGGAGCTTCAGTACGAGCAGTACTTC
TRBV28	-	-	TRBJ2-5	CASSLAGRPRETQYF	TGTGCCAGCAGTTTAGCGGGACGTCCAAGGGAGACCCAGTACTTC
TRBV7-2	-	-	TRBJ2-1	CASSYYTQGTFF	TGTGCCAGCAGCTACTACACCCAGGGAACGTTCTTC
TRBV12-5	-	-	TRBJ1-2	CASGPGRESGYTF	TGTGCTAGTGGACCTGGTAGGGAGTCTGGCTACACCTTC
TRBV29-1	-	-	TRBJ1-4	CSVSPQSTNEKLFF	TGCAGCGTTTCCCCCCAGTCAACTAATGAAAAACTGTTTTTT
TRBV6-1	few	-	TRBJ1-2	CASSEAGLTGYGGYTF	TGTGCCAGCAGTGAAGCGGGGCTCACAGGGTACGGCGGCTACACCTTC
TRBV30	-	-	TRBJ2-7	CAWNRDYEQYF	TGTGCCTGGAACAGGGATTACGAGCAGTACTTC
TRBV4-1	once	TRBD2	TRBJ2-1	CASSQGTSGLYRSYNEQFF	TGCGCCAGCAGCCAAGGGACTAGCGGGTTATACCGATCCTACAATGAGCAGTTCTTC
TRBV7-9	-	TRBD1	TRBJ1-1	CASSQGDSEAFF	TGTGCCAGCAGCCAGGGGGACAGTGAAGCTTTCTTT
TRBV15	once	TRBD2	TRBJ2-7	CATPIAGRGSYEQYF	TGTGCCACCCCAATAGCGGGACGAGGGTCCTACGAGCAGTACTTC
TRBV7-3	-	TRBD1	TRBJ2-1	CASSPITGDLRKFF	TGTGCCAGCAGCCCAATCACAGGGGATTTGAGGAAGTTCTTC
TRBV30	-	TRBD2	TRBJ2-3	CAWSVSAGRDTQYF	TGTGCCTGGAGTGTAAGCGCCGGGAGGGATACGCAGTATTTT
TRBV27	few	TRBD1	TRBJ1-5	CASSFGTTGNDQPQHF	TGTGCCAGCAGTTTTGGGACGACAGGGAATGATCAGCCCCAGCATTTT
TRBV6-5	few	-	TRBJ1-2	CASSPDLNYGYTF	TGTGCCAGCAGCCCTGACTTAAACTATGGCTACACCTTC
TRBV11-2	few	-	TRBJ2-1	CASSLDPRNEQFF	TGTGCCAGCAGCTTAGACCCCAGAAATGAGCAGTTCTTC
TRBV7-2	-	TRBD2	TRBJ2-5	CASSTTSPPSGRVREQYF	TGTGCCAGCAGCACGACTTCTCCGCCTAGCGGGAGGGTTAGGGAGCAGTACTTC